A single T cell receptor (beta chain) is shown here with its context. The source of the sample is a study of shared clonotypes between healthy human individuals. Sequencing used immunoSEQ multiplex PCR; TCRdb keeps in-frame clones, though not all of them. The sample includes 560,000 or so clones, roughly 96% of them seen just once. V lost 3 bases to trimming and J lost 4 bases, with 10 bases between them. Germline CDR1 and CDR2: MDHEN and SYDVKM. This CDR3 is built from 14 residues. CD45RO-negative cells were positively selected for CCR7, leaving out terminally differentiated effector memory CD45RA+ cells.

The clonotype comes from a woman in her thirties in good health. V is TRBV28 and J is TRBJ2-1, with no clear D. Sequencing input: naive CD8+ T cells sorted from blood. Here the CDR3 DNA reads TGTGCCAGCAGTTTTGGGCTCTCGTACAATGAGCAGTTCTTC. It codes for CASSFGLSYNEQFF.